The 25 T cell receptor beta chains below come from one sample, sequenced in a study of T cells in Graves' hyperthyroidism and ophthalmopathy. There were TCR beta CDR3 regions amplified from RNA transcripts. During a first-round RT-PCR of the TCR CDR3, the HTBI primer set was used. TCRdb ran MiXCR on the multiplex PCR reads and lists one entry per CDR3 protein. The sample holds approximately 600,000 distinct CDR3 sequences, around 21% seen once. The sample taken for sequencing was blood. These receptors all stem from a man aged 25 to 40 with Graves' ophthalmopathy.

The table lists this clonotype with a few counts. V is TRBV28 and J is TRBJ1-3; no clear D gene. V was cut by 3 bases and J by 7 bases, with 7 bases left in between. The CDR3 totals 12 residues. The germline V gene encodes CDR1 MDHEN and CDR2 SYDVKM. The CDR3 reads CASSLLGNTIYF. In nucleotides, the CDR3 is TGTGCCAGCAGTTTGTTGGGCAACACCATATATTTT.

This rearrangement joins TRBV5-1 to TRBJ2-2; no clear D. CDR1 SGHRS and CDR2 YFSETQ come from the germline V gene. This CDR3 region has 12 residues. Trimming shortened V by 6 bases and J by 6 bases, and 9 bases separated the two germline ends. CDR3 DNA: TGCGCCAGCACCCACGGGCCCGGGGAGCTGTTTTTT. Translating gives CASTHGPGELFF.

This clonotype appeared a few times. The CDR3 region is CASKTSGSLDEQFF. CDR3 bases: TGCGCCAGCAAGACTAGCGGGAGTCTCGATGAGCAGTTCTTC. V and J are TRBV10-2 and TRBJ2-1, with 12 nucleotides matching TRBD2. This CDR3 is 14 amino acids long. The germline V gene encodes CDR1 WSHSY and CDR2 SAAADI. J gave up 8 bases and V 7 bases, and 6 bases lay outside the gene matches.

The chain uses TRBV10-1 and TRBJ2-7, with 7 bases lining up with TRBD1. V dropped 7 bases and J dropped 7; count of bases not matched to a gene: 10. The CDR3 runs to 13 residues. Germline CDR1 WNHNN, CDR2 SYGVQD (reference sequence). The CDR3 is CASNDRASGEQYF. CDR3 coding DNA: TGCGCCAGCAACGACAGGGCCTCGGGGGAGCAGTACTTC.

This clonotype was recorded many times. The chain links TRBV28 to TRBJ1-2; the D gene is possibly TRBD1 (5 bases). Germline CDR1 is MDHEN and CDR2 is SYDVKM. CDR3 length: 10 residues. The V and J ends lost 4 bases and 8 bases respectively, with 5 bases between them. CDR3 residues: CASSSGGYTF. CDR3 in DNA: TGTGCCAGCAGTTCAGGGGGCTACACCTTC.

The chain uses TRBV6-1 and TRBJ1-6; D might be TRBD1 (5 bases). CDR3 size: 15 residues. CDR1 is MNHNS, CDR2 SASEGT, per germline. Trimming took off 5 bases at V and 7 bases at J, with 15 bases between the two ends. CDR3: CASSNTQEGNSPLHF. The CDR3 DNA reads TGTGCCAGCAGTAATACACAGGAAGGGAATTCACCCCTCCACTTT.

This CDR3 reads CASSLVGALGTQYF. CDR3 nucleotide sequence: TGTGCCAGCAGCTTAGTGGGGGCCCTGGGGACCCAGTACTTC. The chain joins TRBV11-2 to TRBJ2-5; D possibly corresponds to TRBD1 (6 bases). From germline, CDR1 is SGHAT and CDR2 FQNNGV. The CDR3 has 14 amino acids. Trimming took 1 base from V and 7 from J, leaving 13 bases between them. The full variable domain, in which reference TRBV11-2 and TRBJ2-5 provide the parts outside the CDR3, is EAGVAQSPRYKIIEKRQSVAFWCNPISGHATLYWYQQILGQGPKLLIQFQNNGVVDDSQLPKDRFSAERLKGVDSTLKIQPAKLEDSAVYLCASSLVGALGTQYFGPGTRLLVL.

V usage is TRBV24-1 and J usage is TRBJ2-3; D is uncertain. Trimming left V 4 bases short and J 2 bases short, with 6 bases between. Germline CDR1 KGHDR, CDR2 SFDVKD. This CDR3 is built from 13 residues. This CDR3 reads CATSDSVTDTQYF. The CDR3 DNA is TGTGCCACCAGTGACTCCGTCACAGATACGCAGTATTTT.

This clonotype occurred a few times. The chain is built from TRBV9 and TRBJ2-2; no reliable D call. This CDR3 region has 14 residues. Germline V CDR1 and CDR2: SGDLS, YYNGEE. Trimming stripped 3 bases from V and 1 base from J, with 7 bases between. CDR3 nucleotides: TGTGCCAGCAGCGGGATACAGAACACCGGGGAGCTGTTTTTT. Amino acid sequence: CASSGIQNTGELFF.

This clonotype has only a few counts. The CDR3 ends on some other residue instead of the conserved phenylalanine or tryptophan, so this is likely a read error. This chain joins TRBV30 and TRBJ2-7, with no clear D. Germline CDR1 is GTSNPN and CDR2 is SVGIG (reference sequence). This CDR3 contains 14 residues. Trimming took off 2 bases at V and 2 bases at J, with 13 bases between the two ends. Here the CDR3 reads CAWSQKVHPYEQYS. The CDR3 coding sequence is TGTGCCTGGAGTCAAAAGGTACATCCCTACGAGCAGTACTCC.

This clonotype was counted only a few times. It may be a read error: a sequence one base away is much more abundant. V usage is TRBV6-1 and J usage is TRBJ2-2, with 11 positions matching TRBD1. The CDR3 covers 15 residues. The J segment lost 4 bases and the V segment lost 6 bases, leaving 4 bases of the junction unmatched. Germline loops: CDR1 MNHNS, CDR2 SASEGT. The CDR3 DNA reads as TGTGCCAGCAGGTCCGGGACAGGGGGCACCGGGGAGCTGTTTTTT. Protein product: CASRSGTGGTGELFF.

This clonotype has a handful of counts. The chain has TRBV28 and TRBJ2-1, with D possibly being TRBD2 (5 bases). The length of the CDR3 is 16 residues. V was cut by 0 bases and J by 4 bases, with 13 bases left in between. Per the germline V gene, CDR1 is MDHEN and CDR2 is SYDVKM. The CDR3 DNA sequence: TGTGCCAGCAGTTTATGGAGGGAGTTAGGGTACAATGAGCAGTTCTTC. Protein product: CASSLWRELGYNEQFF.

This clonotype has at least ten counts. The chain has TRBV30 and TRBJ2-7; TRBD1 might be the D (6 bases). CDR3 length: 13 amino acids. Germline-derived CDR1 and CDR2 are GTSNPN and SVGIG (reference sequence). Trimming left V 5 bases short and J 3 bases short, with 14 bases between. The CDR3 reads CAWEPGHLYEQYF. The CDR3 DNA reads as TGTGCCTGGGAACCGGGACACCTCTACGAGCAGTACTTC.

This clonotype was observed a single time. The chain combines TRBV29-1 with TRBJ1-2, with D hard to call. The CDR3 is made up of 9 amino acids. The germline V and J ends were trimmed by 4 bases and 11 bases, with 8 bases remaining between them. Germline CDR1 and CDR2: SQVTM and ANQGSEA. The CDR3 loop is CSVGSPYTF. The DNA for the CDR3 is TGCAGCGTTGGGTCGCCTTACACCTTC.

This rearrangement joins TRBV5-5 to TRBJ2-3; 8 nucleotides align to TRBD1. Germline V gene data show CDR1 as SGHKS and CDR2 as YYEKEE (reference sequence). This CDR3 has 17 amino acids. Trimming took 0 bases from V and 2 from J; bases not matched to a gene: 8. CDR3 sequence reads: CASSLEGQGASTDTQYF. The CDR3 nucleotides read TGTGCCAGCAGCTTGGAGGGTCAGGGGGCCTCCACAGATACGCAGTATTTT. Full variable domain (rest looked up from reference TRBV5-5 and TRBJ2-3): DAGVTQSPTHLIKTRGQQVTLRCSPISGHKSVSWYQQVLGQGPQFIFQYYEKEERGRGNFPDRFSARQFPNYSSELNVNALLLGDSALYLCASSLEGQGASTDTQYFGPGTRLTVL.

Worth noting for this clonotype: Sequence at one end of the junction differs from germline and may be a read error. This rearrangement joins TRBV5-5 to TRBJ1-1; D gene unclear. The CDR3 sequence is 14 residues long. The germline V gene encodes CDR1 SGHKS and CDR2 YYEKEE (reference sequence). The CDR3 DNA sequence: TGTGCCAGCAGCTTGGGGTGGGTGAACACTGAAGCTTCCTTT. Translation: CASSLGWVNTEASF.

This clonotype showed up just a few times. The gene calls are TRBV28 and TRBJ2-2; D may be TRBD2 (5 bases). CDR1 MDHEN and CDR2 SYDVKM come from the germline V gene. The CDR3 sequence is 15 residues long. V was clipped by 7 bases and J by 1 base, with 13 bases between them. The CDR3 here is CASTPPGWNTGELFF. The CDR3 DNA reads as TGTGCCAGCACCCCGCCGGGGTGGAACACCGGGGAGCTGTTTTTT.

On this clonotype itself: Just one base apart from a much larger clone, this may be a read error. The CDR3, as DNA: TGTGCCAGCAGCCCCTGGGGCAGCCGCACAGATACGCAGTATTTT. Protein product: CASSPWGSRTDTQYF. The chain carries TRBV11-2 and TRBJ2-3; possible D gene TRBD1, 5 bases. Germline lookup yields CDR1 SGHAT and CDR2 FQNNGV. This CDR3 region has 15 residues. The V end lost 5 bases, the J end lost 1 base, and 13 bases lay between the germline ends. Together with reference TRBV11-2 and TRBJ2-3, the CDR3 gives the full variable domain: EAGVAQSPRYKIIEKRQSVAFWCNPISGHATLYWYQQILGQGPKLLIQFQNNGVVDDSQLPKDRFSAERLKGVDSTLKIQPAKLEDSAVYLCASSPWGSRTDTQYFGPGTRLTVL.

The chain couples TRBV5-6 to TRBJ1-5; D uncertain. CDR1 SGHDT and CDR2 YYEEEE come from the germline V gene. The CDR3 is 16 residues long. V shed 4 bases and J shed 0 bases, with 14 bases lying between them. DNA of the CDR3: TGTGCCAGCAGCCTCCCCCAGGTCTATAGCAATCAGCCCCAGCATTTT. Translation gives CASSLPQVYSNQPQHF.

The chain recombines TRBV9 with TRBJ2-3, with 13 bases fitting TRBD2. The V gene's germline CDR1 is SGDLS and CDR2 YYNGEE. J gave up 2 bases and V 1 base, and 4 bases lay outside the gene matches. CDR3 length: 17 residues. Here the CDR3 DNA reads TGTGCCAGCAGCGTATCCGGGACTAGCGGGATCACAGATACGCAGTATTTT. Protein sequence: CASSVSGTSGITDTQYF.

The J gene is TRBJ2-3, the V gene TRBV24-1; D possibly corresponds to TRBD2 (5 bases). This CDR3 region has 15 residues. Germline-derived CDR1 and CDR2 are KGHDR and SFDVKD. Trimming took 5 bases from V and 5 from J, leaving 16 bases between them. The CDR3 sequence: CATSGPGRAGDTQYF. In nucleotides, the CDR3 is TGTGCCACCAGTGGCCCCGGGCGGGCAGGAGATACGCAGTATTTT.

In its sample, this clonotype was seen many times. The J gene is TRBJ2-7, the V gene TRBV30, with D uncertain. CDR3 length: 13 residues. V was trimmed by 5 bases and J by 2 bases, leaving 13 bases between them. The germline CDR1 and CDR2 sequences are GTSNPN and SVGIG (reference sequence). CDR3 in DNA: TGTGCCTGGGGGTCTGTGATAACCTACGAGCAGTACTTC. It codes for CAWGSVITYEQYF.

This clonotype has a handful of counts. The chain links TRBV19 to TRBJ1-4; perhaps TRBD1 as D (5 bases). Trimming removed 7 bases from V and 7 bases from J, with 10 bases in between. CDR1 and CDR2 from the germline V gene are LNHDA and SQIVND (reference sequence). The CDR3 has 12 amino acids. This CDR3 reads CASKNGGEKLFF. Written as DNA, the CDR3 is TGTGCCAGTAAGAACGGGGGTGAAAAACTGTTTTTT.

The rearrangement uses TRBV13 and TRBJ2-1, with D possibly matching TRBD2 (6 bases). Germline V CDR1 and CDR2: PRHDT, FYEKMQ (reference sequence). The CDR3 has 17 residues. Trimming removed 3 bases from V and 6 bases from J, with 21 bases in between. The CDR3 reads CASSFLSYGSISNEQFF. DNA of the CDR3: TGTGCCAGCAGCTTCCTGTCGTACGGGAGTATCAGCAATGAGCAGTTCTTC.

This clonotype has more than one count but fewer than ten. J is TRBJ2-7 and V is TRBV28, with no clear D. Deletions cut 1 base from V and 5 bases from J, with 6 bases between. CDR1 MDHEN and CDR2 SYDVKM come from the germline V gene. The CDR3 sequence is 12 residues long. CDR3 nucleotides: TGTGCCAGCAGTTTATTGGCGAACGAGCAGTACTTC. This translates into CASSLLANEQYF. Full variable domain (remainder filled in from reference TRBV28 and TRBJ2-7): DVKVTQSSRYLVKRTGEKVFLECVQDMDHENMFWYRQDPGLGLRLIYFSYDVKMKEKGDIPEGYSVSREKKERFSLILESASTNQTSMYLCASSLLANEQYFGPGTRLTVT.